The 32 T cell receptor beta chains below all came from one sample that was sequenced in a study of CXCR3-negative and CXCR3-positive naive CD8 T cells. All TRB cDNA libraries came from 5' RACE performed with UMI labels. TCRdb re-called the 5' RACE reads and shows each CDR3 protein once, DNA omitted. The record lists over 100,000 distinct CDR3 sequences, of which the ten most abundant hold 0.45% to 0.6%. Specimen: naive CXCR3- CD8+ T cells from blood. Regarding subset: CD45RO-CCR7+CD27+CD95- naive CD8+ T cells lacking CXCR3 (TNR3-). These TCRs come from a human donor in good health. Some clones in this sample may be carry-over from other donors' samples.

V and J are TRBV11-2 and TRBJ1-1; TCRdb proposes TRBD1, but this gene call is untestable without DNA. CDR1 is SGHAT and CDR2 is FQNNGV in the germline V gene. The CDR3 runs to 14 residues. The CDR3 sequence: CASSLFGGDTEAFF.

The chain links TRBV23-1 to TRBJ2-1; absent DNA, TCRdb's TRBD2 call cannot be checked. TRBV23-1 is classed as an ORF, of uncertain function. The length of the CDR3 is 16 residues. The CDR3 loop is CASVRKGLADYNEQFF.

CDR3 sequence reads: CASSGLPDEQFF. V is TRBV19 and J is TRBJ2-1; TCRdb's D gene call, TRBD2, goes unchecked for lack of DNA. CDR1 and CDR2 from the germline V gene are LNHDA and SQIVND (reference sequence). The CDR3 covers 12 residues.

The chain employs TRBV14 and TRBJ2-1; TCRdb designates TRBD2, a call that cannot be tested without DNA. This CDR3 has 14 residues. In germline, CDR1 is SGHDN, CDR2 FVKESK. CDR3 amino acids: CASSQGESYNEQFF.

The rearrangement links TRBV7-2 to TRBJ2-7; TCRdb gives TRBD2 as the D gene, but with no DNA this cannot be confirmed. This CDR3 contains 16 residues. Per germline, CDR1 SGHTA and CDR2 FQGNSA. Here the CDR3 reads CASSLVHAGGPREQYF.

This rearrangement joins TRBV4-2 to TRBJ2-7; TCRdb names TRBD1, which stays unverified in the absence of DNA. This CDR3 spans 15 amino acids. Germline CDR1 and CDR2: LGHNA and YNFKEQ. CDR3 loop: CASSQGGTGRYEQYF.

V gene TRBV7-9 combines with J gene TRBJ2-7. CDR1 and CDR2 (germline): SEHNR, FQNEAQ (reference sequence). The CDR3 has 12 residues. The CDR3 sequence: CASSLNPADPYF.

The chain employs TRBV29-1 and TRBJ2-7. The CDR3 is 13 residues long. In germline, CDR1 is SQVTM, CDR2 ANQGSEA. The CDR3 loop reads CSVEPRGSYEQYF.

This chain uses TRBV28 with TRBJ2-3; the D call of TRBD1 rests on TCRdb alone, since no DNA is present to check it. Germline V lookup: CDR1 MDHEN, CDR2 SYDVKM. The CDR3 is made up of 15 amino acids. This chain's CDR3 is CASSPYPGQSDTQYF.

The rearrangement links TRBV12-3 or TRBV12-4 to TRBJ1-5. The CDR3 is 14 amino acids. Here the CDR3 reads CASSLALSNQPQHF.

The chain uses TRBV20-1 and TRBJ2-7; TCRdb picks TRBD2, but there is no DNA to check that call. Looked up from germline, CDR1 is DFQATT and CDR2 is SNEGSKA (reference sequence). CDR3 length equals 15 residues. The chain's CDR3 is CSARVVAGEPYEQYF.

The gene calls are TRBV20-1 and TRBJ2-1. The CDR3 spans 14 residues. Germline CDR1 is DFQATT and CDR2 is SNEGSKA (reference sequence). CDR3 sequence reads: CSATGQGSYNEQFF.

This chain's CDR3 is CASSLAHRDLEQYF. The chain couples TRBV7-6 to TRBJ2-7; TCRdb proposes TRBD1, but this gene call is untestable without DNA. The V gene's germline CDR1 is SGHVS and CDR2 FNYEAQ. The CDR3 is 14 residues long.

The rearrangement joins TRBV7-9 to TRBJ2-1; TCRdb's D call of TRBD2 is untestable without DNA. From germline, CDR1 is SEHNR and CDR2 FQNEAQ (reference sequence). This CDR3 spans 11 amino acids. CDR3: CASSLGLAQFF. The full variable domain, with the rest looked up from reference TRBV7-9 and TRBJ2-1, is DTGVSQNPRHKITKRGQNVTFRCDPISEHNRLYWYRQTLGQGPEFLTYFQNEAQLEKSRLLSDRFSAERPKGSFSTLEIQRTEQGDSAMYLCASSLGLAQFFGPGTRLTVL.

The CDR3 reads CASSLGMAYEQYF. V usage is TRBV7-2 and J usage is TRBJ2-7. Germline CDR1 SGHTA, CDR2 FQGNSA. CDR3 length: 13 residues.

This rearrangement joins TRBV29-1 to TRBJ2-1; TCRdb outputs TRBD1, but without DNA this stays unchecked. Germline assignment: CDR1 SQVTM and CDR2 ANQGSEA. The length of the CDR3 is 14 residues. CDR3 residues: CSVAGGHANNEQFF.

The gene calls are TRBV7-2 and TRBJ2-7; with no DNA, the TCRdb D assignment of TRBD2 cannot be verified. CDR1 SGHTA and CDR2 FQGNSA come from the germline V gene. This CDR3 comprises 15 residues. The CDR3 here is CASSSWGLAPYEQYF.

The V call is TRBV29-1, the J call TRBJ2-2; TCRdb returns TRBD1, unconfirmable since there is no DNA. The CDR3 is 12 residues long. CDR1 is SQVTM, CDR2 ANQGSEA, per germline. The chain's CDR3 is CSSVDGTGELFF.

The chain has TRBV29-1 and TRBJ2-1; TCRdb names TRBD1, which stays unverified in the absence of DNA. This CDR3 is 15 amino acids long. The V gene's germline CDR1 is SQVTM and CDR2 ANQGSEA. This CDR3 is CSVIRGFRTVDEQFF.

This CDR3 is CASSLAGMDEQYF. The rearrangement uses TRBV7-2 and TRBJ2-7. The CDR3 consists of 13 residues. CDR1 and CDR2 from the germline V gene are SGHTA and FQGNSA.

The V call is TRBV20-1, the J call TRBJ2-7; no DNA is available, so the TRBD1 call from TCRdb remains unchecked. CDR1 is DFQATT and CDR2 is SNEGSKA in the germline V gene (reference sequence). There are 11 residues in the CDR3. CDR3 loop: CSAKDIWEQYF.

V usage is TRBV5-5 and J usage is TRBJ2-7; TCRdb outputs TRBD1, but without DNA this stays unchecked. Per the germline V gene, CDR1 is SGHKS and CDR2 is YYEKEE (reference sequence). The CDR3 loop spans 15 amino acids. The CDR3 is CASSGGPHNSYEQYF.

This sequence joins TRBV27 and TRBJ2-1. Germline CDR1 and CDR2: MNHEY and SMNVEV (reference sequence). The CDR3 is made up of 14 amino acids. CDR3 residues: CASSSGSSYNEQFF.

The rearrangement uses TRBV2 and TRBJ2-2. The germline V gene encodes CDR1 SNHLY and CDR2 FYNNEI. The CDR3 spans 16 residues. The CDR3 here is CASSEVVRVSTGELFF.

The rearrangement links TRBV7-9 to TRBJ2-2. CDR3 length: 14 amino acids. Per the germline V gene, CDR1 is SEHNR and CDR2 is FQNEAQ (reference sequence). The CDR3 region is CASSLAGAGGELFF. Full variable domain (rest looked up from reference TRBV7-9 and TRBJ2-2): DTGVSQNPRHKITKRGQNVTFRCDPISEHNRLYWYRQTLGQGPEFLTYFQNEAQLEKSRLLSDRFSAERPKGSFSTLEIQRTEQGDSAMYLCASSLAGAGGELFFGEGSRLTVL.

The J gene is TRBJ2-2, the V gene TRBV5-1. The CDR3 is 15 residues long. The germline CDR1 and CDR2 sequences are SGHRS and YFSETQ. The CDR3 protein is CAGSLSWGNTGELFF.

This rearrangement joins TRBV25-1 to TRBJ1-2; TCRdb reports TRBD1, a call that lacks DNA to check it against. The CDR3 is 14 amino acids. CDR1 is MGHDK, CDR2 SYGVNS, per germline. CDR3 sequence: CASSETTRTGGESF.

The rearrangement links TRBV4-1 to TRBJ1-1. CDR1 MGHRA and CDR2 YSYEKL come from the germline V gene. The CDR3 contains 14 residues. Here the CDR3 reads CASSQGGVNTEAFF.

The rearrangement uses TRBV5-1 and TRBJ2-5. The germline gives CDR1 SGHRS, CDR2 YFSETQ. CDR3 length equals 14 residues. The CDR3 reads CASSLVFPQETQYF. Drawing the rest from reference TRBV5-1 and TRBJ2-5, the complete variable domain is KAGVTQTPRYLIKTRGQQVTLSCSPISGHRSVSWYQQTPGQGLQFLFEYFSETQRNKGNFPGRFSGRQFSNSRSEMNVSTLELGDSALYLCASSLVFPQETQYFGPGTRLLVL.

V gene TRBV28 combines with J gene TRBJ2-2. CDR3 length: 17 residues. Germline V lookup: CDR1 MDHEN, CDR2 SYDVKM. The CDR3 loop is CASSFYYYSSNTGELFF.

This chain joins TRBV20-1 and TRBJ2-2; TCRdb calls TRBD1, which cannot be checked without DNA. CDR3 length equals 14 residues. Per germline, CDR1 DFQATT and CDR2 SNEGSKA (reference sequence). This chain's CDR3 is CSAPLDRNTGELFF.

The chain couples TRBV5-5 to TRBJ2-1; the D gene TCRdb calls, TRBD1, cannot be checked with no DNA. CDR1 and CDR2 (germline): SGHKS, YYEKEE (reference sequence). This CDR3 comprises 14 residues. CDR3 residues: CASSGWDSYNEQFF.